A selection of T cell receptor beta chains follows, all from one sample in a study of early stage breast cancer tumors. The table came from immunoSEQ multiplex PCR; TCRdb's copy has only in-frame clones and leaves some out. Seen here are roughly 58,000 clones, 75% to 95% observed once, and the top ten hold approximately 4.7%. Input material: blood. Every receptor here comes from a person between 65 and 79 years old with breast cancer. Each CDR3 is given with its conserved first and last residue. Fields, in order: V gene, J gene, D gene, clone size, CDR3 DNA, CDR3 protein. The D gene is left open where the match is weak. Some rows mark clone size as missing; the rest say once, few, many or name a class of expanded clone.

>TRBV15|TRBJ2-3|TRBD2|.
TGTGCCACCATGGGACGGGGGGCAGATACGCAGTATTTT
CATMGRGADTQYF
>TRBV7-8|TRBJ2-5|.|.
TGTGCCAGCAGCTTAGCGCGGGGAGCCCAAGGAGGGGAGACCCAGTACTTC
CASSLARGAQGGETQYF
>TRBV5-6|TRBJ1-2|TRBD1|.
TGTGCCAGCCGCCAAGCCGGGACAGGGAAAAACTATGGCTACACCTTC
CASRQAGTGKNYGYTF
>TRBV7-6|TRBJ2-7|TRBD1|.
TGTGCCAGCAGCTTACTGGGGACAGGGGTCTACGAGCAGTACTTC
CASSLLGTGVYEQYF
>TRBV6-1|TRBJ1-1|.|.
TGTGCCAGCAGTGATACGTCGGGGATTGAAGCTTTCTTT
CASSDTSGIEAFF
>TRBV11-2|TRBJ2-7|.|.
TGTGCCAGCAGCGGCCTGACTCGTGCTCAGCAGTACTTC
CASSGLTRAQQYF
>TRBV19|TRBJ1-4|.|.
TGTGCCAGTAGTAGCGGTGGGGCCGAAAAACTGTTTTTT
CASSSGGAEKLFF
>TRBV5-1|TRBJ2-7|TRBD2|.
TGCGCCAGCAGCTCCTTCGGGGGGGTAGGCGGCGAGCAGTACTTC
CASSSFGGVGGEQYF
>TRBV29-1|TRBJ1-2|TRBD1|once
TGCAGCGTGACAGGGGTTTCAGACTATGGCTACACCTTC
CSVTGVSDYGYTF
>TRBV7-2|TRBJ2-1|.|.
TGTGCCAGCAGCGCCAGCAGGGTAAGCAATGAGCAGTTCTTC
CASSASRVSNEQFF
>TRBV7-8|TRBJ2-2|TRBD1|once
TGTGCCAGCAGCGAGGGACAGGGAAACACCGGGGAGCTGTTTTTT
CASSEGQGNTGELFF
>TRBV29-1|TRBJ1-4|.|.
TGCAGCGTTGAAGGAGGGAATGAAAAACTGTTTTTT
CSVEGGNEKLFF
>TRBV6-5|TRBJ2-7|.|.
TGTGCCAGCAGTTACCTCACAGGGACCTACGAGCAGTACTTC
CASSYLTGTYEQYF
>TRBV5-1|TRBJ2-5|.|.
TGCGCCAGCAGCATAGACAGACCGTACCAAGAGACCCAGTACTTC
CASSIDRPYQETQYF
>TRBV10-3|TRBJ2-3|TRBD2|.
TGTGCCATCAGTCCTAGCGGGAGGGCCCACGATACGCAGTATTTT
CAISPSGRAHDTQYF
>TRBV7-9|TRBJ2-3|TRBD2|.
TGTGCCAGCAGCTTATGGGGCGGGGGGGCCGAAGATACGCAGTATTTT
CASSLWGGGAEDTQYF
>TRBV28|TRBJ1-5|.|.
TGTGCCAGCAGTTCACGAGGGAGGCCCTATAGCAATCAGCCCCAGCATTTT
CASSSRGRPYSNQPQHF
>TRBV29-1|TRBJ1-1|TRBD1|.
TGCAGCGGGTCGGGACAGCCGAACACTGAAGCTTTCTTT
CSGSGQPNTEAFF
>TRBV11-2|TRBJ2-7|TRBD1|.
TGTGCCAGCAGCTCCCCGGGACAGTCCTACGAGCAGTACTTC
CASSSPGQSYEQYF
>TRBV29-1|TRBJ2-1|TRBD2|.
TGCAGCGTTCTAGCGGGAGAGCGCTACAATGAGCAGTTCTTC
CSVLAGERYNEQFF
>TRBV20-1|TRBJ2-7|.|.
TGCAGTGCTCCTCTCGTCGACGAGCAGTACTTC
CSAPLVDEQYF
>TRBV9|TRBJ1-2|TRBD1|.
TGTGCCAGCAGCGGGGGACAGGGGAACTATGGCTACACCTTC
CASSGGQGNYGYTF
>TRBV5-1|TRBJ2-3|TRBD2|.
TGCGCCAGCAGCCCCGGGACTAGCGGGAGAAGCACAGATACGCAGTATTTT
CASSPGTSGRSTDTQYF
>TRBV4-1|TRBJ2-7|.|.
TGCGCCAGCAGCCAAGATCCTGGGGGGTCCTACGAGCAGTACTTC
CASSQDPGGSYEQYF
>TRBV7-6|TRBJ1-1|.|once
TGTGCCAGCAGCTTAGAACAGAACACTGAAGCTTTCTTT
CASSLEQNTEAFF
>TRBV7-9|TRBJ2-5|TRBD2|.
TGTGCCAGCAGCTTAGCGAAAATGGGACTAGCAGGAGAGACCCAGTACTTC
CASSLAKMGLAGETQYF
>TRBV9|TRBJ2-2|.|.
TGTGCCAGCAGCGCACAGGGAACTCGAGGGGCCGGGGAGCTGTTTTTT
CASSAQGTRGAGELFF
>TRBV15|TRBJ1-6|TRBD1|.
TGTGCCACCAGCAGAAGGACAGGGGGCCGAACACCCCTCCACTTT
CATSRRTGGRTPLHF
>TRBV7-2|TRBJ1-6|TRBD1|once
TGTGCCAGCAGCTTAAGCGAAGACAGGGGTTGGTCACCCCTCCACTTT
CASSLSEDRGWSPLHF
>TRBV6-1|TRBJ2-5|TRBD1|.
TGTGCCAGCAGTGGGACAGGGGGCAGGGAGACCCAGTACTTC
CASSGTGGRETQYF
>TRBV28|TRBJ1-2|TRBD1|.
TGTGCCAGCAGTTTCCGGGACAGGGCGGACTATGGCTACACCTTC
CASSFRDRADYGYTF
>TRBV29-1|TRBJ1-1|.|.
TGCAGCGGTATCAGGGGTTCTACTAACACTGAAGCTTTCTTT
CSGIRGSTNTEAFF